Listed below are T cell receptor beta chains from one sample, sequenced in a study of Ad26.COV2.S vaccination and SARS-CoV-2 variants. Profiling relied on immunoSEQ multiplex PCR, and the TCRdb table lists in-frame clones only, not all of them. The sample has about 370,000 clones, about nine tenths seen once; the top ten hold under 2%. This specimen was peripheral blood, taken in a trial of Ad26.COV2.S vaccine versus placebo. Receptors originate from a person between 18 and 65 years old who received the Ad26.COV2.S COVID-19 vaccine or a placebo. Each CDR3 is given without its conserved first and last residue.

v_call: TRBV28
j_call: TRBJ2-5
cdr3_length: 11
cdr3_aa: ASSPRPVETQY

v_call: TRBV11-1
j_call: TRBJ1-1
cdr3_length: 9
cdr3_aa: ASARDTEAF

v_call: TRBV30
j_call: TRBJ1-1
cdr3_length: 11
cdr3_aa: AYRLHANTEAF

v_call: TRBV5-1
j_call: TRBJ1-4
cdr3_length: 14
cdr3_aa: ASSLMRLSLNEKLF

v_call: TRBV6-7
j_call: TRBJ2-2
cdr3_length: 10
cdr3_aa: ASSYPYGELF

v_call: TRBV7-8
j_call: TRBJ2-1
cdr3_length: 11
cdr3_aa: ASSFGLASEQF

v_call: TRBV4-1
j_call: TRBJ2-5
cdr3_length: 14
cdr3_aa: ASSQWSYGQTETQY

v_call: TRBV5-4
j_call: TRBJ2-1
cdr3_length: 11
cdr3_aa: ASSLSGPNEQF

v_call: TRBV7-3
j_call: TRBJ2-5
cdr3_length: 11
cdr3_aa: ASSIQGGETQY

v_call: TRBV10-3
j_call: TRBJ2-1
cdr3_length: 12
cdr3_aa: AISDGGEGNEQF

v_call: TRBV29-1
j_call: TRBJ2-7
cdr3_length: 9
cdr3_aa: SVAREDEQY

v_call: TRBV3-1/TRBV3-2
j_call: TRBJ2-7
cdr3_length: 13
cdr3_aa: ASSQDGLAVGEQY

v_call: TRBV4-1
j_call: TRBJ1-1
cdr3_length: 13
cdr3_aa: ASSQKPTVQTEAF

v_call: TRBV5-1
j_call: TRBJ2-2
cdr3_length: 13
cdr3_aa: ASRPGPPGTGELF

v_call: TRBV30
j_call: TRBJ2-5
cdr3_length: 12
cdr3_aa: AWSKRAYQETQY

v_call: TRBV7-8
j_call: TRBJ1-3
cdr3_length: 13
cdr3_aa: ASSSQGISGNTIY

v_call: TRBV5-4
j_call: TRBJ2-2
cdr3_length: 13
cdr3_aa: ASSLGRGTTGELF

v_call: TRBV28
j_call: TRBJ2-3
cdr3_length: 12
cdr3_aa: ASAVEADTDTQY

v_call: TRBV10-3
j_call: TRBJ2-1
cdr3_length: 12
cdr3_aa: AISEREGRTEQF

v_call: TRBV19
j_call: TRBJ1-2
cdr3_length: 12
cdr3_aa: ASSRDRGNYGYT

v_call: TRBV25-1
j_call: TRBJ2-1
cdr3_length: 12
cdr3_aa: ASSDSGEYNEQF

v_call: TRBV7-9
j_call: TRBJ2-3
cdr3_length: 12
cdr3_aa: ASSLSISTDTQY

v_call: TRBV11-3
j_call: TRBJ2-1
cdr3_length: 14
cdr3_aa: ASSLDGVGVGNEQF

v_call: TRBV6-5
j_call: TRBJ2-3
cdr3_length: 12
cdr3_aa: ASWTAGATGTQY

v_call: TRBV6-5
j_call: TRBJ2-1
cdr3_length: 12
cdr3_aa: ASIATGTSSEQF

v_call: TRBV25-1
j_call: TRBJ2-5
cdr3_length: 12
cdr3_aa: ASSDPGPVWTQY

v_call: TRBV5-1
j_call: TRBJ2-7
cdr3_length: 15
cdr3_aa: ASSYTGTSGSIDEQY